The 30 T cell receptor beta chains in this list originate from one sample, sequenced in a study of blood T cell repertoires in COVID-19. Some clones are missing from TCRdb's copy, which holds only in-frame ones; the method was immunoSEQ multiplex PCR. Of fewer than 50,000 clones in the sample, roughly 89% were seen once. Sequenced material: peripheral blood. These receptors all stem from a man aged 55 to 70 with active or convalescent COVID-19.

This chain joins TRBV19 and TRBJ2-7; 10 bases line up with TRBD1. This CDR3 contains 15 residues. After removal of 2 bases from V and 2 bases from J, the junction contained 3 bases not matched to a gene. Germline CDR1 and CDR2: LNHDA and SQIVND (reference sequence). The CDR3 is CASSISGQGAYEQYF. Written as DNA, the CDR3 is TGTGCCAGTAGTATAAGTGGACAGGGGGCCTACGAGCAGTACTTC.

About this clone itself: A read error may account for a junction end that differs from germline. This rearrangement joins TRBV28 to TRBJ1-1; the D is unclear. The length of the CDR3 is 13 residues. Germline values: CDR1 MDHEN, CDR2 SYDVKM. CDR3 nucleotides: TGTGCCTGCAGTTTCTGGACTGGGGATGTTGCTTTCTTT. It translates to CACSFWTGDVAFF.

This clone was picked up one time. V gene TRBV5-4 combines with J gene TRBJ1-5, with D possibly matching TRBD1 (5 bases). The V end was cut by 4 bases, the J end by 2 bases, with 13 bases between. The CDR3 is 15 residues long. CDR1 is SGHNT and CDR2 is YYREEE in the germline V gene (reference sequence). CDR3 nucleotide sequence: TGTGCCAGCAGCCTCTATGGGGCGGGCAATCAGCCCCAGCATTTT. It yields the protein CASSLYGAGNQPQHF. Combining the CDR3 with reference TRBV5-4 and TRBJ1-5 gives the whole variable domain ETGVTQSPTHLIKTRGQQVTLRCSSQSGHNTVSWYQQALGQGPQFIFQYYREEENGRGNFPPRFSGLQFPNYSSELNVNALELDDSALYLCASSLYGAGNQPQHFGDGTRLSIL.

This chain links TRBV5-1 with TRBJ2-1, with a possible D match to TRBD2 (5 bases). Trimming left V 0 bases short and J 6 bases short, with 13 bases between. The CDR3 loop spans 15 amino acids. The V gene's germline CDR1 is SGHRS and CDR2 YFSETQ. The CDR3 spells CASSLAPGSGNEQFF. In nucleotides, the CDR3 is TGCGCCAGCAGCTTGGCCCCGGGATCAGGCAATGAGCAGTTCTTC.

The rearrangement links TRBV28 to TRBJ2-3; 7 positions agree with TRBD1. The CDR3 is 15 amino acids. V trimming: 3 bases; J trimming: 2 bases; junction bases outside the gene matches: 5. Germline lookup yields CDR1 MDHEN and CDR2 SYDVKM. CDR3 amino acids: CASSLARGSTDTQYF. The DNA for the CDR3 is TGTGCCAGCAGTTTGGCCAGGGGGTCCACAGATACGCAGTATTTT.

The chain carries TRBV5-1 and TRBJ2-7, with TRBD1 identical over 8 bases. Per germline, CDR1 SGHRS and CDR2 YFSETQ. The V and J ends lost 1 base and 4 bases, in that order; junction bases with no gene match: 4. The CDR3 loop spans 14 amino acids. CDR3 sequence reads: CASSLTGGMYEQYF. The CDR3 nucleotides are TGCGCCAGCAGCTTGACAGGGGGTATGTACGAGCAGTACTTC.

The CDR3: CASTAARGSYEQYF. CDR3 DNA sequence: TGTGCCAGCACCGCTGCGAGAGGATCCTACGAGCAGTACTTC. The genes are TRBV7-2 and TRBJ2-7; D gene uncertain. The V gene's germline CDR1 is SGHTA and CDR2 FQGNSA. V was cut by 7 bases and J by 1 base, with 14 bases left in between. The CDR3 extends over 14 amino acids.

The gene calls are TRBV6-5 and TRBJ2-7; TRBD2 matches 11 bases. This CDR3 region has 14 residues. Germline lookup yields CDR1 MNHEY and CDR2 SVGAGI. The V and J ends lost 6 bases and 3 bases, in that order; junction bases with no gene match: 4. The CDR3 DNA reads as TGTGCCAGCAGATTGACTAGCGGGGTCTACGAGCAGTACTTC. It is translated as CASRLTSGVYEQYF.

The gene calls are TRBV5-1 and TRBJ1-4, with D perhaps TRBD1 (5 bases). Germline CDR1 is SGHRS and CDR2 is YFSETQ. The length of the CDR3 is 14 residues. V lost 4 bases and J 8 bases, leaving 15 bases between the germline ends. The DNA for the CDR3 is TGCGCCAGCAGCGAAGGGGAGGTTGGCGAAAAACTGTTTTTT. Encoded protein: CASSEGEVGEKLFF.

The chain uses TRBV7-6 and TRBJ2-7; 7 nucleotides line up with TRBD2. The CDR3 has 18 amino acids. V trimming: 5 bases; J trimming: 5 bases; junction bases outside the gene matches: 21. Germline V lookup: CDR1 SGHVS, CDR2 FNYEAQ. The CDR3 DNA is TGTGCCAGCAGCCCCCTAATCGCGGGAGAAATTAGGGCGAACGAGCAGTACTTC. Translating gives CASSPLIAGEIRANEQYF. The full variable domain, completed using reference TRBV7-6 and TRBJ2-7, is GAGVSQSPRYKVTKRGQDVALRCDPISGHVSLYWYRQALGQGPEFLTYFNYEAQQDKSGLPNDRFSAERPEGSISTLTIQRTEQRDSAMYRCASSPLIAGEIRANEQYFGPGTRLTVT.

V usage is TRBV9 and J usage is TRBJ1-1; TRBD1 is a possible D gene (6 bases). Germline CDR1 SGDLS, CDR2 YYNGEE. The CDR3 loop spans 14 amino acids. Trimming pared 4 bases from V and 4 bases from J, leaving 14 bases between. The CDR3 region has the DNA TGTGCCAGCAGCTACACACACAGGGCCACTGAAGCTTTCTTT. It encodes CASSYTHRATEAFF.

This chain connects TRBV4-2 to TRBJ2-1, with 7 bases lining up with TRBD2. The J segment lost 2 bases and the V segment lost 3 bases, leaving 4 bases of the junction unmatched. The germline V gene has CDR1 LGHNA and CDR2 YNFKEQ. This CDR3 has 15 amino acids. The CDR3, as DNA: TGTGCCAGCAGCCATTCCGCGGGGGCCTACAATGAGCAGTTCTTC. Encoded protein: CASSHSAGAYNEQFF.

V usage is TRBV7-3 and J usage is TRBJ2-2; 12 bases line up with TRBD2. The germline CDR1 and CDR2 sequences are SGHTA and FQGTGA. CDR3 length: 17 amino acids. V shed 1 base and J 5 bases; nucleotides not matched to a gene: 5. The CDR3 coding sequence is TGTGCCAGCAGCTTAAAGGCTAGCGGGAGGGAGACCGGGGAGCTGTTTTTT. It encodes CASSLKASGRETGELFF.

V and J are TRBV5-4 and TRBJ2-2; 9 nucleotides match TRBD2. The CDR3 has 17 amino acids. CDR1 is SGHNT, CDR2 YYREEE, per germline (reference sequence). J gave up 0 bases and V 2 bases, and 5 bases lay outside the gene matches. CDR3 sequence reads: CASSLGGGRANTGELFF. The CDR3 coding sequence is TGTGCCAGCAGCTTAGGCGGCGGGAGGGCGAACACCGGGGAGCTGTTTTTT.

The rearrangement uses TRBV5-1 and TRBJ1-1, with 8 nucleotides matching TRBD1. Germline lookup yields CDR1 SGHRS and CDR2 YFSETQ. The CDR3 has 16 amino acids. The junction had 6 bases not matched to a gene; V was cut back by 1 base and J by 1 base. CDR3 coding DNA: TGCGCCAGCAGCTTGCCAAGGACAGGGAAGAACACTGAAGCTTTCTTT. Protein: CASSLPRTGKNTEAFF.

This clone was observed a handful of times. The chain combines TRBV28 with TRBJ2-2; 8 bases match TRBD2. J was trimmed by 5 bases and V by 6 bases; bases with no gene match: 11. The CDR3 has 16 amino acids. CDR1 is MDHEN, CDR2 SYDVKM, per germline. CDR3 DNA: TGTGCCAGCAGGCGCGGCGATGTAGCGGGGACCGGGGAGCTGTTTTTT. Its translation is CASRRGDVAGTGELFF. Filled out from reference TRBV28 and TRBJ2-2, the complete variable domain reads DVKVTQSSRYLVKRTGEKVFLECVQDMDHENMFWYRQDPGLGLRLIYFSYDVKMKEKGDIPEGYSVSREKKERFSLILESASTNQTSMYLCASRRGDVAGTGELFFGEGSRLTVL.

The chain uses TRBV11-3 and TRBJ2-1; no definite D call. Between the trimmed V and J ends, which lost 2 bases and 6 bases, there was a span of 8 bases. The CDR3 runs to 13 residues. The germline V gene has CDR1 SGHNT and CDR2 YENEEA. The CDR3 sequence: CASSLSSSNEQFF. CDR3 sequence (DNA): TGTGCCAGCAGCTTATCTAGTTCCAATGAGCAGTTCTTC.

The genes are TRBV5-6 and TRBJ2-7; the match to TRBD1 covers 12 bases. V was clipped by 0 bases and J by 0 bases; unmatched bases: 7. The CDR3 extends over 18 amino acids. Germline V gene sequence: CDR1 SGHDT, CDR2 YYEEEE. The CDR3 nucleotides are TGTGCCAGCAGCTTGGTGGGACAGGGGGCGGCCAGCTCCTACGAGCAGTACTTC. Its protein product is CASSLVGQGAASSYEQYF.

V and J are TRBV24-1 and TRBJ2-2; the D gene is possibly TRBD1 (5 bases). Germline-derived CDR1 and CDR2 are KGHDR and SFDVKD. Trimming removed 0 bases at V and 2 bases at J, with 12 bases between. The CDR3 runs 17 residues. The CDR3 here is CATSDLGAGKNTGELFF. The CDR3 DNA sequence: TGTGCCACCAGTGATTTGGGGGCAGGGAAAAACACCGGGGAGCTGTTTTTT.

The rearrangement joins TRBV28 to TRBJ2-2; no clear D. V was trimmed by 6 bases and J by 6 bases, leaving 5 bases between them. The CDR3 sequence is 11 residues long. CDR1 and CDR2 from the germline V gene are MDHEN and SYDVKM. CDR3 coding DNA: TGTGCCAGCAGCGGTTCCGGGGAGCTGTTTTTT. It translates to CASSGSGELFF.

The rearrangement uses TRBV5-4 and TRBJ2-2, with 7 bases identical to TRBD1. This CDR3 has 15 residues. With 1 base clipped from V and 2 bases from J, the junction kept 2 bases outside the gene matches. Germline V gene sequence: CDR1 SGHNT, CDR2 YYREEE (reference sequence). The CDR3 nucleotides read TGTGCCAGCAGCTTGTGGACAGGCAACACCGGGGAGCTGTTTTTT. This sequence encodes CASSLWTGNTGELFF.

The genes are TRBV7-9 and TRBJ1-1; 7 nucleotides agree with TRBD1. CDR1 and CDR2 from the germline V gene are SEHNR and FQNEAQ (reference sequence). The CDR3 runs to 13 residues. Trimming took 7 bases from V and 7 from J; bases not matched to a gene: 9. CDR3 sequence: CASTMDRTLEAFF. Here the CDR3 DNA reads TGTGCCAGCACCATGGACAGGACCCTTGAAGCTTTCTTT.

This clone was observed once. The CDR3 protein is CASSPTGTSGRAGGANVLTF. Written as DNA, the CDR3 is TGTGCCAGCTCACCTACCGGGACTAGCGGGAGGGCTGGAGGGGCCAACGTCCTGACTTTC. The rearrangement links TRBV18 to TRBJ2-6; 16 bases fit TRBD2. CDR1 is KGHSH, CDR2 LQKENI, per germline. Trimming removed 3 bases from V and 4 bases from J; junction bases left unmatched: 9. The CDR3 is 20 residues long. The full variable domain, rest sourced from reference TRBV18 and TRBJ2-6, is NAGVMQNPRHLVRRRGQEARLRCSPMKGHSHVYWYRQLPEEGLKFMVYLQKENIIDESGMPKERFSAEFPKEGPSILRIQQVVRGDSAAYFCASSPTGTSGRAGGANVLTFGAGSRLTVL.

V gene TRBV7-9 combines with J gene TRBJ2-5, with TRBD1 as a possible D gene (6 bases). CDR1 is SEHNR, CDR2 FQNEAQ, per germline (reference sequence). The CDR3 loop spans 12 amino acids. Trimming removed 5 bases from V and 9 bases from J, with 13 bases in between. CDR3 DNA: TGTGCCAGCAGCCTGGGATCAGGGGCCCAGTACTTC. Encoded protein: CASSLGSGAQYF. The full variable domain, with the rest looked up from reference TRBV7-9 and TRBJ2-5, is DTGVSQNPRHKITKRGQNVTFRCDPISEHNRLYWYRQTLGQGPEFLTYFQNEAQLEKSRLLSDRFSAERPKGSFSTLEIQRTEQGDSAMYLCASSLGSGAQYFGPGTRLLVL.

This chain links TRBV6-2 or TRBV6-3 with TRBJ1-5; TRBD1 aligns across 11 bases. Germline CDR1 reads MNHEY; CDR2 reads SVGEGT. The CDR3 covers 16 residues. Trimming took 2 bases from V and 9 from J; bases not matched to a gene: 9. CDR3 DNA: TGTGCCAGCAGTTACATCGGACAGGGGGCCGTGTGGCCCCAGCATTTT. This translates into CASSYIGQGAVWPQHF.

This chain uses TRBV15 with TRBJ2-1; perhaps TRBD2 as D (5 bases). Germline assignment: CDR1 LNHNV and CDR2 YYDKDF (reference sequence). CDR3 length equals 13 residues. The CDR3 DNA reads TGTGGGGATTCGCTAGCCTCCTACAATGAGCAGTTCTTC. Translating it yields CGDSLASYNEQFF.

In DNA, the CDR3 is TGTGCCAGCAGTGGGTGGACGTCGGGGGGGACTAGCGGCACCTACGAGCAGTACTTC. It yields the protein CASSGWTSGGTSGTYEQYF. The V and J genes are TRBV6-1 and TRBJ2-7, with TRBD2 matching 11 bases. CDR1 and CDR2 from the germline V gene are MNHNS and SASEGT. With V trimmed by 4 bases and J by 2 bases, 16 bases remained unmatched. This CDR3 has 19 amino acids.

In DNA form, the CDR3 reads TGTGCCAGCAGTTACAGGGGGCTTTACGAGCAGTACTTC. Encoded protein: CASSYRGLYEQYF. This rearrangement joins TRBV3-1 (or the pseudogene TRBV3-2) to TRBJ2-7; 9 bases are a match to TRBD1. This CDR3 spans 13 amino acids. Per germline, CDR1 LGHDT and CDR2 YNNKEL (reference sequence). With V trimmed by 6 bases and J by 4 bases, 4 bases remained unmatched.

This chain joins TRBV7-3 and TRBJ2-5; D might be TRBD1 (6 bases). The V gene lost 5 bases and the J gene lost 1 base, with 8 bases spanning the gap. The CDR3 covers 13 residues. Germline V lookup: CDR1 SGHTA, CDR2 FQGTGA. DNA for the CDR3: TGTGCCAGCAGCCGGACAGCCCAAGAGACCCAGTACTTC. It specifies CASSRTAQETQYF.

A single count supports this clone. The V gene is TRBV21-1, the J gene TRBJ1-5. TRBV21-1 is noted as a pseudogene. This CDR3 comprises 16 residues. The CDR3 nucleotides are TGTGCCAGCGCCCGTAGCGGGTCACAGGGCGATCAGCCCCAGCATTTT. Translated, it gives CASARSGSQGDQPQHF.